The next 10 T cell receptor beta chains were all read from a single sample in a study of regulatory T cells in long-lasting Graves disease. Investigators prepared the TCR beta libraries by applying iRepertoire HTBI primers and Arm-PCR of CDR3 regions. Using its own MiXCR run on the multiplex PCR reads, TCRdb lists one record per CDR3 protein. The sample consists of some 460,000 distinct CDR3 sequences, roughly 16% of them appearing once. Time point meaning: newly diagnosed GD, antithyroid drugs for less than 3 months. RNA extracted from PBMCs served as the sequencing template. These same records also appear under a second study, on T cells in Graves' hyperthyroidism and ophthalmopathy.

Sequenced material: peripheral blood mononuclear cells (PBMCs), taken at new diagnosis, from a patient treated with antithyroid drugs. These receptors came from a man between 40 and 49 years old with Graves disease.

V usage is TRBV28 and J usage is TRBJ2-2; TRBD2 matches 7 bases. The ends lost 7 bases at V and 6 bases at J; junction bases unmatched: 11. The germline V gene has CDR1 MDHEN and CDR2 SYDVKM. The CDR3 contains 15 residues. CDR3 sequence: CASIPGLGFAGELFF. In DNA, the CDR3 is TGTGCCAGCATTCCCGGACTAGGGTTTGCCGGGGAGCTGTTTTTT.

This clonotype has just one count. This rearrangement joins TRBV27 to TRBJ2-7; 11 bases are a match to TRBD2. The V segment lost 7 bases and the J segment 3 bases; nucleotides outside the gene matches: 5. From germline, CDR1 is MNHEY and CDR2 SMNVEV (reference sequence). This CDR3 has 14 residues. The CDR3 region has the DNA TGTGCCAGCACAATAGCGGGGGGGGGCTACGAGCAGTACTTC. Translated: CASTIAGGGYEQYF.

CDR3 sequence: CASSLSPRGEKLFF. For the CDR3, the DNA is TGTGCCAGCAGCCTATCCCCCCGGGGTGAAAAACTGTTTTTT. The chain has TRBV6-2 or TRBV6-3 and TRBJ1-4; D is unresolved. CDR3 length: 14 residues. Per germline, CDR1 MNHEY and CDR2 SVGEGT. The V end lost 6 bases, the J end lost 7 bases, and 15 bases lay between the germline ends.

This clonotype was detected ten times or more. The chain is built from TRBV28 and TRBJ2-1; 8 bases match TRBD2. CDR1 and CDR2 from the germline V gene are MDHEN and SYDVKM. This CDR3 has 16 residues. The J segment lost 5 bases and the V segment lost 6 bases, leaving 12 bases of the junction unmatched. CDR3 loop: CASRRGSGNRHNEQFF. Written as DNA, the CDR3 is TGTGCCAGCAGGCGGGGTAGCGGGAATCGCCACAATGAGCAGTTCTTC.

The V call is TRBV20-1, the J call TRBJ2-3; D is uncertain. The CDR3 totals 13 residues. Germline values: CDR1 DFQATT, CDR2 SNEGSKA (reference sequence). Trimming left V 3 bases short and J 14 bases short, with 21 bases between. CDR3 in DNA: TGCAGTGCTAGTCTTCTCGAAGTCCCCCGGCGGTATTTT. The encoded protein is CSASLLEVPRRYF.

This clonotype showed up many times. For the CDR3, the DNA is TGTGCCACCAGTGATATCGGGCCCCGCACAGATACGCAGTATTTT. Protein product: CATSDIGPRTDTQYF. The chain carries TRBV24-1 and TRBJ2-3, with D hard to call. V was trimmed by 3 bases and J by 1 base, leaving 10 bases between them. Per germline, CDR1 KGHDR and CDR2 SFDVKD. CDR3 length: 15 residues.

This clonotype came up many times. The V call is TRBV12-3 or TRBV12-4, the J call TRBJ1-4, with TRBD1 identical over 10 bases. The CDR3 sequence is 13 residues long. Germline trimming cut 8 bases from V and 3 bases from J; bases unmatched to any gene: 0. CDR3 coding DNA: TGTGCCAGCGGGACAGGGGCTAATGAAAAACTGTTTTTT. It translates to CASGTGANEKLFF.

This rearrangement joins TRBV14 to TRBJ2-2, with no clear D. V was cut by 1 base and J by 10 bases, with 7 bases left in between. The CDR3 runs to 12 residues. Per the germline V gene, CDR1 is SGHDN and CDR2 is FVKESK. The CDR3 coding sequence is TGTGCCAGCAGCCAAGTTCAACAGGAGCTGTTTTTT. Translating gives CASSQVQQELFF.

This clonotype was counted only a few times. The V call is TRBV5-1, the J call TRBJ2-4; D is uncertain. Germline CDR1 reads SGHRS; CDR2 reads YFSETQ. The CDR3 loop spans 16 amino acids. V lost 0 bases and J lost 2, with 12 bases in between. The CDR3 bases are TGCGCCAGCAGCTTGGAAGGTTCCGGCCCCAAAAACATTCAGTACTTC. Translation gives CASSLEGSGPKNIQYF.

V usage is TRBV19 and J usage is TRBJ2-2; D unclear. With 3 bases removed from V and 2 bases from J, the gap between germline ends came to 7 bases. Germline assignment: CDR1 LNHDA and CDR2 SQIVND (reference sequence). This CDR3 comprises 14 residues. CDR3 protein: CASSIRSNTGELFF. Written as DNA, the CDR3 is TGTGCCAGTAGTATCAGGTCTAACACCGGGGAGCTGTTTTTT.